The 14 T cell receptor beta chains in this list originate from one sample, sequenced in a study of T-cell reconstitution after alpha-beta-depleted transplantation in children. As it was prepared, the TCRbeta library received unique molecular identifiers. TCRdb processed the PCR reads anew with MiXCR; each CDR3 protein has one entry. The sample has about 600,000 distinct CDR3 sequences, 10% to 15% seen once. Sample: PBMCs, mostly from graft donor cells, taken 360 days after TCRalphabeta/CD19-depleted stem cell transplant. These receptor sequences come from a male patient younger than 18 who had a stem cell transplant for acute myeloid leukemia, so the T cells may come from the graft donor.

This clonotype was counted between two and nine times. DNA of the CDR3: TGTGCCAGCAGTTCGCCCATCCACAAGAACCTCTACGAGCAGTACTTC. Translation gives CASSSPIHKNLYEQYF. This chain links TRBV28 with TRBJ2-7; D gene unclear. This CDR3 contains 16 residues. Germline loops: CDR1 MDHEN, CDR2 SYDVKM. Trimming took off 4 bases at V and 3 bases at J, with 19 bases between the two ends.

The chain recombines TRBV29-1 with TRBJ2-7; D may be TRBD2 (7 bases). V was cut by 0 bases and J by 11 bases, with 14 bases left in between. Germline CDR1 is SQVTM and CDR2 is ANQGSEA. The length of the CDR3 is 12 residues. The DNA for the CDR3 is TGCAGCGTTGAAGAAGGGGGGGGCGCGGAGTACTTC. Encoded protein: CSVEEGGGAEYF.

The V and J genes are TRBV5-1 and TRBJ2-5, with a tentative D call TRBD1 (5 bases). The CDR3 contains 14 residues. Trimming shortened V by 0 bases and J by 1 base, and 7 bases separated the two germline ends. Germline CDR1 SGHRS, CDR2 YFSETQ. DNA of the CDR3: TGCGCCAGCAGCTTGGGTAGGGGCCAAGAGACCCAGTACTTC. Protein: CASSLGRGQETQYF.

The chain has TRBV30 and TRBJ2-1; no firm D call. This CDR3 comprises 8 residues. In germline, CDR1 is GTSNPN, CDR2 SVGIG (reference sequence). CDR3 protein: CGYNEQFF. The CDR3 nucleotides read TGTGGCTACAATGAGCAGTTCTTC.

The chain links TRBV4-3 to TRBJ2-7; D is ambiguous. This CDR3 is 16 amino acids long. V lost 0 bases and J lost 0, with 12 bases in between. Germline CDR1 and CDR2: LGHNA and YSLEER. The CDR3 sequence: CASSQEAAVNSYEQYF. Here the CDR3 DNA reads TGCGCCAGCAGCCAAGAGGCTGCGGTAAACTCCTACGAGCAGTACTTC.

This clonotype showed up just a few times. The V call is TRBV29-1, the J call TRBJ2-3, with D possibly being TRBD1 or TRBD2 (6 bases each). CDR1 and CDR2 from the germline V gene are SQVTM and ANQGSEA. Trimming pared 6 bases from V and 1 base from J, leaving 14 bases between. There are 14 residues in the CDR3. CDR3 loop: CSVPAGHRTDTQYF. CDR3 nucleotides: TGCAGCGTCCCCGCGGGACACCGCACAGATACGCAGTATTTT.

The chain carries TRBV5-1 and TRBJ2-2, with D perhaps matching TRBD1 (6 bases). In germline, CDR1 is SGHRS, CDR2 YFSETQ. CDR3 length equals 17 residues. Trimming left V 1 base short and J 8 bases short, with 21 bases between. Here the CDR3 reads CASSLNTGRVPPGELFF. In DNA, the CDR3 is TGCGCCAGCAGCTTGAATACAGGGCGAGTCCCCCCGGGGGAGCTGTTTTTT.

This clonotype came up a few times. The chain has TRBV29-1 and TRBJ2-7, with 15 bases identical to TRBD2. This CDR3 is built from 15 residues. The germline CDR1 and CDR2 sequences are SQVTM and ANQGSEA. J lost 4 bases, V lost 4 bases, and 5 bases had no gene match. CDR3 sequence reads: CSVGGTSGRSYEQYF. Here the CDR3 DNA reads TGCAGCGTTGGGGGGACTAGCGGGAGGTCTTACGAGCAGTACTTC.

This clonotype was seen more than once but under ten times. The chain uses TRBV7-2 and TRBJ2-4, with 10 nucleotides matching TRBD1. The ends lost 1 base at V and 8 bases at J; junction bases unmatched: 2. This CDR3 spans 14 amino acids. CDR1 and CDR2 (germline): SGHTA, FQGNSA. In DNA, the CDR3 is TGTGCCAGCAGCTTAGGAGGACAGGGGGACATTCAGTACTTC. The encoded protein is CASSLGGQGDIQYF. Looking up the rest from reference TRBV7-2 and TRBJ2-4 gives the full variable domain: GAGVSQSPSNKVTEKGKDVELRCDPISGHTALYWYRQSLGQGLEFLIYFQGNSAPDKSGLPSDRFSAERTGGSVSTLTIQRTQQEDSAVYLCASSLGGQGDIQYFGAGTRLSVL.

The genes are TRBV18 and TRBJ2-7, with 10 bases that match TRBD2. This CDR3 region has 16 residues. With V trimmed by 3 bases and J by 4 bases, 9 bases remained unmatched. Germline CDR1 is KGHSH and CDR2 is LQKENI. CDR3 coding DNA: TGTGCCAGCTCACCCGTAGCGGGAGGCCCTCTATACGAGCAGTACTTC. It translates to CASSPVAGGPLYEQYF.

This clonotype was counted between two and nine times. The V call is TRBV25-1, the J call TRBJ2-7; the match to TRBD1 covers 7 bases. The germline V gene encodes CDR1 MGHDK and CDR2 SYGVNS. CDR3 size: 13 residues. The ends lost 3 bases at V and 4 bases at J; junction bases unmatched: 3. The CDR3 coding sequence is TGTGCCAGCAGTGAGGGACAGTTGTACGAGCAGTACTTC. It specifies CASSEGQLYEQYF.

This clonotype showed up many times. The chain uses TRBV5-1 and TRBJ2-5; D is uncertain. The germline V gene has CDR1 SGHRS and CDR2 YFSETQ. Trimming stripped 0 bases from V and 0 bases from J, with 6 bases between. This CDR3 has 14 amino acids. CDR3 sequence reads: CASSLEGYQETQYF. CDR3 DNA: TGCGCCAGCAGCTTGGAAGGGTACCAAGAGACCCAGTACTTC.

The chain has TRBV9 and TRBJ2-2; TRBD2 aligns across 12 bases. The V gene end was trimmed by 2 bases and the J gene end by 3 bases; junction bases not matched to a gene: 5. Germline lookup yields CDR1 SGDLS and CDR2 YYNGEE. This CDR3 contains 17 residues. Here the CDR3 reads CASSVTSGRMYTGELFF. In DNA form, the CDR3 reads TGTGCCAGCAGCGTTACTAGCGGGAGGATGTACACCGGGGAGCTGTTTTTT. Based on the CDR3 plus reference TRBV9 and TRBJ2-2, the full variable domain is DSGVTQTPKHLITATGQRVTLRCSPRSGDLSVYWYQQSLDQGLQFLIQYYNGEERAKGNILERFSAQQFPDLHSELNLSSLELGDSALYFCASSVTSGRMYTGELFFGEGSRLTVL.

The rearrangement uses TRBV5-1 and TRBJ2-3; TRBD2 matches at 7 bases. V lost 3 bases, J lost 0 bases, and 7 bases stayed unmatched. This CDR3 has 16 residues. Germline CDR1 is SGHRS and CDR2 is YFSETQ. CDR3 DNA sequence: TGCGCCAGCAGCTCCGACCCTAGCGGAAGCACAGATACGCAGTATTTT. This sequence encodes CASSSDPSGSTDTQYF.